In this sample, the clone carrying this T cell receptor beta chain turned up once. Its antigen is undetermined. Measured with immunoSEQ multiplex PCR; TCRdb has only the in-frame clones, and not every one. In the table there are around 95,000 clones, about 90% of which are singletons. Healthy donors had no documented immune events, such as infections, while sampled. These data are taken from a study of identifying expanded T cells in peripheral blood. Study outcomes and limitations: Clone count variance between approximately 2-week samples rose with total template count. Differentially abundant clones: about 1.2 between replicates, about 15 at around 14 days, approximately 18 at four.

The CDR3 loop spans 13 amino acids. Trimming removed 0 bases from V and 6 bases from J, with 7 bases in between. Looked up from germline, CDR1 is SGHTA and CDR2 is FQGTGA. This sequence originates from a person aged 18 to 75 in good health. This chain connects TRBV7-3 to TRBJ2-3; no clear D gene. What was sequenced was blood. CDR3 in amino acids: CASSLTSKDTQYF. Here the CDR3 DNA reads TGTGCCAGCAGCTTAACTAGCAAGGATACGCAGTATTTT.